A single sample gave rise to the 19 T cell receptor beta chains below, sequenced in a study of monozygotic twins with inflammatory bowel disease. No DNA is given; TCRdb re-called the 5' RACE reads and lists each CDR3 protein once. The sample totals approximately 300,000 distinct CDR3 sequences. What was sequenced was blood. These receptors came from a human donor with ulcerative colitis or Crohn's disease, or a healthy co-twin of an affected twin (not recorded which).

The CDR3 protein is CSARVPAPRQIANQPQHF. The rearrangement joins TRBV20-1 to TRBJ1-5; TCRdb outputs TRBD1, but without DNA this stays unchecked. The V gene's germline CDR1 is DFQATT and CDR2 SNEGSKA (reference sequence). This CDR3 is built from 18 residues.

The chain joins TRBV9 to TRBJ2-7; TCRdb lists TRBD1, though no DNA is available to test this call. Germline lookup yields CDR1 SGDLS and CDR2 YYNGEE. This CDR3 is built from 14 residues. CDR3 region: CASSPRQGETEQYF.

V and J are TRBV27 and TRBJ2-7; the D call of TRBD1 rests on TCRdb alone, since no DNA is present to check it. The CDR3 has 16 amino acids. Germline CDR1 and CDR2: MNHEY and SMNVEV (reference sequence). The CDR3 loop is CASSLTVGTGLYEQYF.

The chain is built from TRBV7-8 and TRBJ2-2; TCRdb's assignment of TRBD2 cannot be checked, as there is no DNA. Germline V gene data show CDR1 as SGHVS and CDR2 as FQNEAQ. The CDR3 sequence is 17 residues long. CDR3 protein: CASSPRPERKITGELFF.

CDR3 amino acids: CASGPGAPYEQYF. The gene calls are TRBV28 and TRBJ2-7; with no DNA, the TCRdb D assignment of TRBD1 cannot be verified. CDR3 length: 13 amino acids. Germline V lookup: CDR1 MDHEN, CDR2 SYDVKM.

The chain uses TRBV6-2 or TRBV6-3 and TRBJ2-2. The CDR3 is 11 residues long. CDR1 is MNHEY and CDR2 is SVGEGT in the germline V gene. The CDR3 loop reads CATTGHRELFF.

The chain is built from TRBV5-1 and TRBJ2-1. The CDR3 totals 15 residues. Germline-derived CDR1 and CDR2 are SGHRS and YFSETQ. The CDR3: CASSLAPLSYNEQFF.

The gene calls are TRBV14 and TRBJ2-5; the TRBD2 assignment by TCRdb is unverifiable without DNA. This CDR3 contains 15 residues. CDR1 SGHDN and CDR2 FVKESK come from the germline V gene. The CDR3 sequence: CASSPIGTSVTTQYF.

The CDR3: CASSPIQRQSGYEQYF. The chain carries TRBV11-2 and TRBJ2-7; TCRdb lists TRBD1, though no DNA is available to test this call. This CDR3 has 16 amino acids. Germline loops: CDR1 SGHAT, CDR2 FQNNGV.

The genes are TRBV29-1 and TRBJ2-1. Per germline, CDR1 SQVTM and CDR2 ANQGSEA. This CDR3 is 15 amino acids long. The CDR3 sequence: CSVEDLRESYNEQFF.

This CDR3 reads CASATHLKGTVFQYF. The genes are TRBV7-2 and TRBJ2-4; TCRdb designates TRBD1, a call that cannot be tested without DNA. Per the germline V gene, CDR1 is SGHTA and CDR2 is FQGNSA. This CDR3 comprises 15 residues.

The chain carries TRBV28 and TRBJ2-7; the D call of TRBD1 rests on TCRdb alone, since no DNA is present to check it. The germline CDR1 and CDR2 sequences are MDHEN and SYDVKM. This CDR3 comprises 15 residues. CDR3 sequence: CASSLSPGALPEQYF.

The V and J genes are TRBV5-1 and TRBJ2-1; there is no DNA to check the TCRdb D call of TRBD1. The V gene's germline CDR1 is SGHRS and CDR2 YFSETQ. The CDR3 is 15 amino acids. CDR3 protein: CASSRGPTPYNEQFF.

This CDR3 is CASSLEPSSAGEQYF. The V call is TRBV7-8, the J call TRBJ2-3; TCRdb gives TRBD1 as the D gene, but with no DNA this cannot be confirmed. The length of the CDR3 is 15 residues. Germline V gene data show CDR1 as SGHVS and CDR2 as FQNEAQ.

V usage is TRBV6-1 and J usage is TRBJ1-2. This CDR3 has 14 residues. Germline lookup yields CDR1 MNHNS and CDR2 SASEGT. CDR3 loop: CASSVDKGGYGYTF.

The chain employs TRBV20-1 and TRBJ2-1; without DNA, the TCRdb call of TRBD2 cannot be checked. The CDR3 has 16 amino acids. Per germline, CDR1 DFQATT and CDR2 SNEGSKA (reference sequence). The chain's CDR3 is CSATDPDSRRIIEQFF.

The chain carries TRBV12-3 or TRBV12-4 and TRBJ2-5; TCRdb outputs TRBD2, but without DNA this stays unchecked. The CDR3 consists of 15 residues. The CDR3 loop is CASSFFVGGQETQYF.

The chain joins TRBV29-1 to TRBJ2-2; no DNA is available, so the TRBD1 call from TCRdb remains unchecked. The germline gives CDR1 SQVTM, CDR2 ANQGSEA. This CDR3 spans 15 amino acids. CDR3 in amino acids: CSVEVARGLTGELFF.

This chain links TRBV7-2 with TRBJ2-7; TCRdb gives TRBD1 as the D gene, but with no DNA this cannot be confirmed. Germline V gene lookup returns CDR1 SGHTA and CDR2 FQGNSA. This CDR3 has 15 residues. CDR3 protein: CASSRDRDVSYEQYF.